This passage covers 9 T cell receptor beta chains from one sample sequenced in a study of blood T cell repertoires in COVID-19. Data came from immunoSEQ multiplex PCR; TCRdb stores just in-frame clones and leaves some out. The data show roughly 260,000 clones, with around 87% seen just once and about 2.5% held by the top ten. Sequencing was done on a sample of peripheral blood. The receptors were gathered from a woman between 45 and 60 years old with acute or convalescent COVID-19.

For the CDR3, the DNA is TGTGCCAGCAGTCGCTCAGGGGGCGCTTGGGTAGAGACCCAGTACTTC. Its translation: CASSRSGGAWVETQYF. The V and J genes are TRBV27 and TRBJ2-5; 8 bases match TRBD1. Germline-derived CDR1 and CDR2 are MNHEY and SMNVEV (reference sequence). The CDR3 spans 16 residues. The ends lost 5 bases at V and 4 bases at J; junction bases unmatched: 12.

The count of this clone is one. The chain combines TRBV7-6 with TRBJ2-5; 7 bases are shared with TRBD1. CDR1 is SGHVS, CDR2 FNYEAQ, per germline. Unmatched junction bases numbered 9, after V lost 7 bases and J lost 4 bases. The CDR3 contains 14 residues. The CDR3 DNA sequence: TGTGCCAGCAAGCGCACAGGGGTTATAGAGACCCAGTACTTC. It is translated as CASKRTGVIETQYF.

Here the CDR3 reads CASSFIAGNTLYEQYF. In nucleotides, the CDR3 is TGTGCCAGCAGTTTCATAGCGGGAAATACCCTCTACGAGCAGTACTTC. V gene TRBV27 combines with J gene TRBJ2-7; 8 nucleotides line up with TRBD2. The J segment lost 3 bases and the V segment lost 3 bases, leaving 10 bases of the junction unmatched. This CDR3 region has 16 residues. Germline V CDR1 and CDR2: MNHEY, SMNVEV (reference sequence).

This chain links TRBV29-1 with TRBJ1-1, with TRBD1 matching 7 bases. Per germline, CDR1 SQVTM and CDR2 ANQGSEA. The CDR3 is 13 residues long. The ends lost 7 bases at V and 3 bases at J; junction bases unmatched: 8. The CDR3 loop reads CSAKGQTYTEAFF. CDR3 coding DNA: TGCAGCGCTAAGGGACAGACTTACACTGAAGCTTTCTTT.

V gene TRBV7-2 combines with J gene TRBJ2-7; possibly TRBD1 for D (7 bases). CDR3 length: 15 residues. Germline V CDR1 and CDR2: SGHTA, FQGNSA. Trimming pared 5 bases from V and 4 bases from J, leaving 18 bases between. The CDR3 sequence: CASSVQGGARYEQYF. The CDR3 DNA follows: TGTGCCAGCAGCGTCCAGGGGGGCGCCAGGTACGAGCAGTACTTC.

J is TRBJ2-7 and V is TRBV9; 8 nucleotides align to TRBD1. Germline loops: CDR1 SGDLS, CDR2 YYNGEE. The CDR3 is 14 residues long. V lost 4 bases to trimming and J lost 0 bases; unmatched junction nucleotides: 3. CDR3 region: CASSTTGDSYEQYF. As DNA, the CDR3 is TGTGCCAGCAGCACGACAGGGGACTCCTACGAGCAGTACTTC.

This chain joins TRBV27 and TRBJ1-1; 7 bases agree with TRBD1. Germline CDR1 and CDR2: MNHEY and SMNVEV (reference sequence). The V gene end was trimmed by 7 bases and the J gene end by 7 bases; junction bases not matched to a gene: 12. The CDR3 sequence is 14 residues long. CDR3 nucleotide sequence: TGTGCCAGCAATATGGACAGGAGCCGACTTGAAGCTTTCTTT. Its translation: CASNMDRSRLEAFF.

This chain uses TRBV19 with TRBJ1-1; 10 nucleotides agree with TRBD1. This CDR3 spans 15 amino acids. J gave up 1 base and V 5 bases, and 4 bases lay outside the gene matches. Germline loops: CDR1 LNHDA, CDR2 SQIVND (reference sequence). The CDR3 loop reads CASSLRTGGNTEAFF. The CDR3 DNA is TGTGCCAGTAGTCTACGGACAGGGGGGAACACTGAAGCTTTCTTT.

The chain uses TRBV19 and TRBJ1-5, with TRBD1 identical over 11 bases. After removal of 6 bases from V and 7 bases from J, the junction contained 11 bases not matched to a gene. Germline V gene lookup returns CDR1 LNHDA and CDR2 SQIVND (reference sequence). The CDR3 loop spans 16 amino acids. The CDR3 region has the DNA TGTGCCAGTAGCCCGACAGGACAGGGGGCAGGGCAGCCCCAGCATTTT. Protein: CASSPTGQGAGQPQHF.